Presented here are 5 T cell receptor beta chains from one specimen sequenced in a study of T cell changes during pregnancy in multiple sclerosis. Some clones are missing from TCRdb's copy, which holds only in-frame ones; the method was immunoSEQ multiplex PCR. The sample consists of around 50,000 clones, approximately 90% of them appearing once. Sequences were derived from CD8+ T cells from peripheral blood mononuclear cells, sampled in the second trimester of pregnancy. The receptors here all came from a female donor with multiple sclerosis, enrolled in a pregnancy study.

This sequence joins TRBV27 and TRBJ2-3, with TRBD2 matching over 7 bases. The CDR3 loop spans 17 amino acids. V shed 2 bases and J 0 bases; nucleotides not matched to a gene: 8. From germline, CDR1 is MNHEY and CDR2 SMNVEV (reference sequence). The CDR3 DNA reads as TGTGCCAGCAGTTTAGCTGGGGGGGACGCTAGCACAGATACGCAGTATTTT. It codes for CASSLAGGDASTDTQYF.

This rearrangement joins TRBV16 to TRBJ1-1; 10 positions agree with TRBD1. The CDR3 length is 16 residues. Germline assignment: CDR1 KGHSY and CDR2 FQNENV. The trim removed 6 bases at V and 1 base at J, leaving 8 bases unmatched. The CDR3, as DNA: TGTGCCAGCAGGCCTGACAGGGGGCTAACGAACACTGAAGCTTTCTTT. Its protein product is CASRPDRGLTNTEAFF. Filled out from reference TRBV16 and TRBJ1-1, the complete variable domain reads GEEVAQTPKHLVRGEGQKAKLYCAPIKGHSYVFWYQQVLKNEFKFLISFQNENVFDETGMPKERFSAKCLPNSPCSLEIQATKLEDSAVYFCASRPDRGLTNTEAFFGQGTRLTVV.

This chain links TRBV29-1 with TRBJ2-1, with D tentatively TRBD1 (6 bases). The CDR3 loop spans 14 amino acids. Trimming stripped 7 bases from V and 0 bases from J, with 13 bases between. The germline V gene encodes CDR1 SQVTM and CDR2 ANQGSEA. The DNA of the CDR3 is TGCAGCGGGGGACACGTCAGCTCCTACAATGAGCAGTTCTTC. This codes for CSGGHVSSYNEQFF.

The chain employs TRBV11-2 and TRBJ1-1; D is ambiguous. The length of the CDR3 is 13 residues. Germline-derived CDR1 and CDR2 are SGHAT and FQNNGV. Trimming shortened V by 5 bases and J by 6 bases, and 13 bases separated the two germline ends. CDR3 nucleotides: TGTGCCAGCAGCAACCCCCCCGGGTCTGAAGCTTTCTTT. Translating gives CASSNPPGSEAFF.

The V call is TRBV19, the J call TRBJ2-3; possibly TRBD2 for D (6 bases). This CDR3 has 17 residues. Germline values: CDR1 LNHDA, CDR2 SQIVND (reference sequence). Trimming shortened V by 0 bases and J by 4 bases, and 17 bases separated the two germline ends. As DNA, the CDR3 is TGTGCCAGTAGTATAGAAGGTTACGGGGGACCGGCAGATACGCAGTATTTT. Residues: CASSIEGYGGPADTQYF. The full variable domain, rest sourced from reference TRBV19 and TRBJ2-3, is DGGITQSPKYLFRKEGQNVTLSCEQNLNHDAMYWYRQDPGQGLRLIYYSQIVNDFQKGDIAEGYSVSREKKESFPLTVTSAQKNPTAFYLCASSIEGYGGPADTQYFGPGTRLTVL.